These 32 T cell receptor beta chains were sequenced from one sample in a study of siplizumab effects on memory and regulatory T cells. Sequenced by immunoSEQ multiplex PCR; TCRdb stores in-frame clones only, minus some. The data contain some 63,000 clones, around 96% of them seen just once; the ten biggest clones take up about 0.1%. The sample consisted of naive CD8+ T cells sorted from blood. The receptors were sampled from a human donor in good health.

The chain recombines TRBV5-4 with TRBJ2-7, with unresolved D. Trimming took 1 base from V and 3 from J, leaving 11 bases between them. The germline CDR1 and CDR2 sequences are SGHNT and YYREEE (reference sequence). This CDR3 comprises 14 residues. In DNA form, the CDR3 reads TGTGCCAGCAGCTTGAAGGGTTCATTCTACGAGCAGTACTTC. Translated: CASSLKGSFYEQYF.

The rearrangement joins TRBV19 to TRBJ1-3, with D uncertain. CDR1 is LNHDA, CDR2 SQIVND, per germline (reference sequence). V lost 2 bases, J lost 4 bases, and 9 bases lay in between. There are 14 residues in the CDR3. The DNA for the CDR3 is TGTGCCAGTAGTATAATCGGAATCGGAAACACCATATATTTT. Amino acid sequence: CASSIIGIGNTIYF.

The CDR3 sequence: CASSLNPRGGIEQYF. The DNA of the CDR3 is TGTGCCAGCAGTTTGAACCCGCGGGGGGGTATAGAGCAGTACTTC. The gene calls are TRBV28 and TRBJ2-7, with 9 bases aligning to TRBD2. Trimming cost V 3 bases and J 7 bases; bases outside gene matches: 10. Germline CDR1 MDHEN, CDR2 SYDVKM. This CDR3 is 15 amino acids long.

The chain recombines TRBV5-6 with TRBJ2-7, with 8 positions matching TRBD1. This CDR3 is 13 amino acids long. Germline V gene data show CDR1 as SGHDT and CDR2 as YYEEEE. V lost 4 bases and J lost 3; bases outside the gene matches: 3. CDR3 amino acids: CASSIDRGYEQYF. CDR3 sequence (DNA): TGTGCCAGCAGCATCGACAGGGGCTACGAGCAGTACTTC.

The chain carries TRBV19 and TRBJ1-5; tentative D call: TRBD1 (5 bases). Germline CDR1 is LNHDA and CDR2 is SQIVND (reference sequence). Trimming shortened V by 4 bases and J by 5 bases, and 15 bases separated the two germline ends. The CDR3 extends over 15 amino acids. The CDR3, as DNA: TGTGCCAGTAGTAACTGGGACGGCTCTGATCAGCCCCAGCATTTT. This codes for CASSNWDGSDQPQHF.

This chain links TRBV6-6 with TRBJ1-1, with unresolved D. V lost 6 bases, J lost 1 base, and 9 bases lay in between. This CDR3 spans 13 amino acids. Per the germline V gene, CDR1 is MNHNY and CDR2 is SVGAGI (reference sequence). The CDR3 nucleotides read TGTGCCAGCAGCCCATTATGGAACACTGAAGCTTTCTTT. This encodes CASSPLWNTEAFF.

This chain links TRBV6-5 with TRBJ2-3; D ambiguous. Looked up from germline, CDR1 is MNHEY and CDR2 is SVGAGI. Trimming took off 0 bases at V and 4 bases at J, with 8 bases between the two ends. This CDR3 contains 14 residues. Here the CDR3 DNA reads TGTGCCAGCAGTTACTCGACCCCGTCAGATACGCAGTATTTT. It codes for CASSYSTPSDTQYF.

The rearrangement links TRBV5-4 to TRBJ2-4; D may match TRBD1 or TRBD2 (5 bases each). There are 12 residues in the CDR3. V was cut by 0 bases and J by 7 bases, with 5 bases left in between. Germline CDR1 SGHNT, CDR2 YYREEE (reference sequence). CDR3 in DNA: TGTGCCAGCAGCTTGGGGGGGAACATTCAGTACTTC. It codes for CASSLGGNIQYF. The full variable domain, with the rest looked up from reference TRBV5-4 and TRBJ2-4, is ETGVTQSPTHLIKTRGQQVTLRCSSQSGHNTVSWYQQALGQGPQFIFQYYREEENGRGNFPPRFSGLQFPNYSSELNVNALELDDSALYLCASSLGGNIQYFGAGTRLSVL.

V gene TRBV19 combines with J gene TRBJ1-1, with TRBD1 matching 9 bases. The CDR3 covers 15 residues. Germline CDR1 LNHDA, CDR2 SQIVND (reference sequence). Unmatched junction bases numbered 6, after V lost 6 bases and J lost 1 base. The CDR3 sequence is CASRAGQGTNTEAFF. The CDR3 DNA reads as TGTGCCAGTAGAGCGGGACAGGGTACGAACACTGAAGCTTTCTTT.

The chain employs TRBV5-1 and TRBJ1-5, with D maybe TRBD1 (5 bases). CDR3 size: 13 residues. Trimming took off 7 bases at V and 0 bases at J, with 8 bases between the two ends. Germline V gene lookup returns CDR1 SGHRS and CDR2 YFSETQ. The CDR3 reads CASRQSSNQPQHF. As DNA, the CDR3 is TGCGCCAGCCGACAGAGTAGCAATCAGCCCCAGCATTTT.

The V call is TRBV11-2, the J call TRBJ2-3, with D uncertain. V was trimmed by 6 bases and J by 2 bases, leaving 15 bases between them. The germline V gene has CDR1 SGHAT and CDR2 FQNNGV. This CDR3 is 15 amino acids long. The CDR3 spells CASSPVGGTTDTQYF. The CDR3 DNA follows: TGTGCCAGCAGTCCCGTAGGTGGTACCACAGATACGCAGTATTTT.

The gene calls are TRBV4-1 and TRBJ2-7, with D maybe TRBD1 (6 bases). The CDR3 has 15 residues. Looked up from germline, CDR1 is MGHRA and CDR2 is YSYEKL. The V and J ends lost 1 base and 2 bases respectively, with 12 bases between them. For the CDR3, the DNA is TGCGCCAGCAGCCAAGCGGTGGCAGGGGCCTACGAGCAGTACTTC. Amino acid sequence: CASSQAVAGAYEQYF.

DNA of the CDR3: TGTGCCAGCAGTTGCGGGCAGGGGTACTACGAGCAGTACTTC. This encodes CASSCGQGYYEQYF. The V call is TRBV6-5, the J call TRBJ2-7; weak D call: TRBD1 (6 bases). V lost 4 bases to trimming and J lost 3 bases, with 13 bases between them. This CDR3 comprises 14 residues. The germline V gene encodes CDR1 MNHEY and CDR2 SVGAGI.

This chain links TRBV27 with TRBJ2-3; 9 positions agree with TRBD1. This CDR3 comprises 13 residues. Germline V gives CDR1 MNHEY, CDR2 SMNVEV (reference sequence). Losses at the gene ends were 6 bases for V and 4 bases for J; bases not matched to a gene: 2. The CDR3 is CASRWTGADTQYF. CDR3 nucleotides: TGTGCCAGCAGATGGACAGGGGCAGATACGCAGTATTTT.

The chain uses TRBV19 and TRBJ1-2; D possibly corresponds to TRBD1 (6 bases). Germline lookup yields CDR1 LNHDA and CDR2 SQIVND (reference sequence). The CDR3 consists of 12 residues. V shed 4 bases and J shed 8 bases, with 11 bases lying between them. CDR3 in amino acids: CASSNSGAGYTF. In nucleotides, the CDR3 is TGTGCCAGTAGTAATTCAGGGGCCGGCTACACCTTC.

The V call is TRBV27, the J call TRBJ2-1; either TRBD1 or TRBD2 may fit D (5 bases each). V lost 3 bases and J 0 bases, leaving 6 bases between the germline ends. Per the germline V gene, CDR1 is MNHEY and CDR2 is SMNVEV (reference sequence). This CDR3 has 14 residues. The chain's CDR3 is CASSFGGSYNEQFF. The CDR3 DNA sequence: TGTGCCAGCAGTTTTGGGGGCTCCTACAATGAGCAGTTCTTC.

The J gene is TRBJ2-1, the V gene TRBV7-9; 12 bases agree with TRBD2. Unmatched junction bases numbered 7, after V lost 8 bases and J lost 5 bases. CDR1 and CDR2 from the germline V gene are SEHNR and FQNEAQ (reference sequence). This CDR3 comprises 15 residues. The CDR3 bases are TGTGCCAGCGCCAGTGGACTAGCGGGGAACAATGAGCAGTTCTTC. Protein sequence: CASASGLAGNNEQFF.

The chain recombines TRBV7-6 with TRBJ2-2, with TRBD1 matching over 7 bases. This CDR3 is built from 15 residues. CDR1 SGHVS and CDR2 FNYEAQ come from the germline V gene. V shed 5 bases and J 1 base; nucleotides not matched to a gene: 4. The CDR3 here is CASSQGQENTGELFF. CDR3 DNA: TGTGCCAGCAGCCAAGGACAGGAGAACACCGGGGAGCTGTTTTTT.

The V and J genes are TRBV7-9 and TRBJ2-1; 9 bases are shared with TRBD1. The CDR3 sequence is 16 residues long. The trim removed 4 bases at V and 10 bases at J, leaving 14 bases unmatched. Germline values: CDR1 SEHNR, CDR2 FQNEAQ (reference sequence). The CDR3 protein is CASSSIGGTGNDEQFF. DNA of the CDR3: TGTGCCAGCAGCTCGATCGGGGGGACAGGGAATGACGAGCAGTTCTTC.

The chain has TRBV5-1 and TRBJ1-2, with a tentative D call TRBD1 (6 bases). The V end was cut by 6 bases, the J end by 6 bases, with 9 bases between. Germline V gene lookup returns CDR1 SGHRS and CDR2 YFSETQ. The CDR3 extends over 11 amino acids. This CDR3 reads CASTQGNGYTF. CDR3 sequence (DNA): TGCGCCAGCACCCAGGGGAATGGCTACACCTTC. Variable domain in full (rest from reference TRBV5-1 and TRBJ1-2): KAGVTQTPRYLIKTRGQQVTLSCSPISGHRSVSWYQQTPGQGLQFLFEYFSETQRNKGNFPGRFSGRQFSNSRSEMNVSTLELGDSALYLCASTQGNGYTFGSGTRLTVV.

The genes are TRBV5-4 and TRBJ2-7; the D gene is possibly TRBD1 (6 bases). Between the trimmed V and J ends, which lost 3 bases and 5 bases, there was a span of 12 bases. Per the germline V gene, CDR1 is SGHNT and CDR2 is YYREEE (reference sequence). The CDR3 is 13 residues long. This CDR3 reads CASSYPGANEQYF. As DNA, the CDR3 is TGTGCCAGCAGCTATCCAGGGGCTAACGAGCAGTACTTC.

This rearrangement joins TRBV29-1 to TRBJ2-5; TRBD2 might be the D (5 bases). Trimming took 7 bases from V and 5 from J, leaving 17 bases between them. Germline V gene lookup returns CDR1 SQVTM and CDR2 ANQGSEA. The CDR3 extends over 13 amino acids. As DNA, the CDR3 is TGCAGCGCCCAGAGGGCCTTAACCGAGACCCAGTACTTC. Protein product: CSAQRALTETQYF.

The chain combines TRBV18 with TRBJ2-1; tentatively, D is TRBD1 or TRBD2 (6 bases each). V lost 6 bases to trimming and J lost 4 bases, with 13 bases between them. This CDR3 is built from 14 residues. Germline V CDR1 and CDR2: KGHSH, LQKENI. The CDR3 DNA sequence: TGTGCCAGCTCCGAGGGGGGCCGATACAATGAGCAGTTCTTC. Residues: CASSEGGRYNEQFF.

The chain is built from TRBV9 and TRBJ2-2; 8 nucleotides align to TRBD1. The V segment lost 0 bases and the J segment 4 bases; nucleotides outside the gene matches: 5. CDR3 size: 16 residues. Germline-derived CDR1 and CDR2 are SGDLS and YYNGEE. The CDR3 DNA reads TGTGCCAGCAGCGTAGCAGGGGGCTACGCCACCGGGGAGCTGTTTTTT. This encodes CASSVAGGYATGELFF. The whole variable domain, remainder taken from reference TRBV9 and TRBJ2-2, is DSGVTQTPKHLITATGQRVTLRCSPRSGDLSVYWYQQSLDQGLQFLIQYYNGEERAKGNILERFSAQQFPDLHSELNLSSLELGDSALYFCASSVAGGYATGELFFGEGSRLTVL.

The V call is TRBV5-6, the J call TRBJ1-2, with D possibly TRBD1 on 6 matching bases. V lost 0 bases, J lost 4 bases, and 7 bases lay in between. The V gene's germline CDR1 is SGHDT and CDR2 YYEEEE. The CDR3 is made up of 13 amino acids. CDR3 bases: TGTGCCAGCAGCTTGGAGGGGGTCTATGGCTACACCTTC. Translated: CASSLEGVYGYTF.

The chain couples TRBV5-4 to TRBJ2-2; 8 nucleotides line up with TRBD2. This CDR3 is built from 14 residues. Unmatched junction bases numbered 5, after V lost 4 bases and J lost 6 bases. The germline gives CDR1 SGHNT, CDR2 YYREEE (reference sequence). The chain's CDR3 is CASSAGGPAGELFF. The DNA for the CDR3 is TGTGCCAGCAGCGCGGGGGGACCTGCCGGGGAGCTGTTTTTT.

The DNA for the CDR3 is TGTGCCAGTAGTGGGCAGCTCATCTATGGCTACACCTTC. It encodes CASSGQLIYGYTF. The V call is TRBV19, the J call TRBJ1-2; the D is unclear. CDR3 length: 13 amino acids. Trimming cost V 5 bases and J 4 bases, with 11 bases left between them. Germline assignment: CDR1 LNHDA and CDR2 SQIVND (reference sequence).

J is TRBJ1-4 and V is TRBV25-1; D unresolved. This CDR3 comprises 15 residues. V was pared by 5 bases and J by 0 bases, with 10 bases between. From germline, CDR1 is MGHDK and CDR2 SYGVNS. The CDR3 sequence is CASSTPRATNEKLFF. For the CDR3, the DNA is TGTGCCAGCAGTACCCCGCGGGCAACTAATGAAAAACTGTTTTTT.

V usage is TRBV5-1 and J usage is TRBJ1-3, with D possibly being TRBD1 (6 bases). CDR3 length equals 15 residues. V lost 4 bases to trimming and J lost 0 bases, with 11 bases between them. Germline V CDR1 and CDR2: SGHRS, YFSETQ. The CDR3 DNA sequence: TGCGCCAGCAGCCCAGGACAGTCCTCTGGAAACACCATATATTTT. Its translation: CASSPGQSSGNTIYF.

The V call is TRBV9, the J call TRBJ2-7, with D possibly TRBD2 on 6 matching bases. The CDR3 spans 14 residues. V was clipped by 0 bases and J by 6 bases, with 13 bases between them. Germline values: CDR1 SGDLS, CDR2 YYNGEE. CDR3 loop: CASSVGGGIGEQYF. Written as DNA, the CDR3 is TGTGCCAGCAGCGTAGGAGGCGGGATCGGCGAGCAGTACTTC. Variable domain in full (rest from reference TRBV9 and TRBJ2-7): DSGVTQTPKHLITATGQRVTLRCSPRSGDLSVYWYQQSLDQGLQFLIQYYNGEERAKGNILERFSAQQFPDLHSELNLSSLELGDSALYFCASSVGGGIGEQYFGPGTRLTVT.

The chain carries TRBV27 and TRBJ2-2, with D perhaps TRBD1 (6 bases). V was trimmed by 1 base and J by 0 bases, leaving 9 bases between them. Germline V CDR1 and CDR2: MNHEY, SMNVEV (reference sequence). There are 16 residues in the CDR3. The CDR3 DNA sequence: TGTGCCAGCAGTTTATTTAGGGGGTCGAACACCGGGGAGCTGTTTTTT. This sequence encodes CASSLFRGSNTGELFF.

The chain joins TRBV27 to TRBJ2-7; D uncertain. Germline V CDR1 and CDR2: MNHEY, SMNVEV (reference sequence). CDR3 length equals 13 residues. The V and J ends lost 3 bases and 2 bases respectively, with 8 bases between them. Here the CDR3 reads CASSLGYPYEQYF. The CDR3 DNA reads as TGTGCCAGCAGTTTGGGGTACCCCTACGAGCAGTACTTC.